Here is one T cell receptor beta chain with its context. Its cognate antigen is unknown. One end of the junction does not line up with germline, which may come from a read error. The CDR3 is 13 amino acids. Germline CDR1 and CDR2: ENHRY and SYGVKD. These data originate in a study of CD8+CD57+ T cells in acquired aplastic anemia. Turning to the study itself: Yields of DNA that came from sorted CD4+ and CD8+ cells averaged roughly 3.3 ug. Study results and limitations: For CD8+ Simpson's diversity, patients and controls showed no significant difference. Patients and controls shared 25 to 30 CD8+ CDR3 sequences, which appeared highly expressed in patients and within their immunodominant clones.

TCR beta VDJ and CDR3 profiling used genomic DNA as template. Each CDR3 protein is one row after TCRdb ran MiXCR on the reads. The data contain some 200,000 distinct CDR3 sequences, nearly 50% of them seen just once; the ten biggest clones take up about 9.7%. Patients sequenced had flow cytometry evidence of CD8+CD57+ cell expansion. Prior therapy had not been administered to any patient at the time of blood sampling. The chain recombines TRBV10-3 with TRBJ2-5, with TRBD1 identical over 7 bases. Sequenced input: sorted CD4+, CD8+, or CD8+CD57+ T cells (not recorded which) from PBMCs. This TCR was recovered from a human donor with aplastic anemia. The CDR3 DNA follows: TGTGCCAGCAGTTGGGACAGCCAAGAGACCCAGTACTTC. Its translation: CASSWDSQETQYF.